This entry concerns a single T cell receptor (beta chain). Its specificity is not known. The data are from a study of response to subunit inactivated influenza vaccine. Whole-study results and caveats: Few new T cells, the authors suggested, are recruited by each seasonal influenza vaccination.

Trimming took off 4 bases at V and 1 base at J, with 11 bases between the two ends. This CDR3 comprises 15 residues. The V gene's germline CDR1 is MDHEN and CDR2 SYDVKM. TCRdb recomputed calls from the RT-PCR reads with MiXCR, one row per CDR3 protein. Counted here are 800,000 or so distinct CDR3 sequences, about 20% occurring once; the ten biggest clones make up roughly 10%. Specimen: PBMCs from blood, collected 5 days after vaccination. The clonotype originates from a man aged 45 to 65 who received an inactivated influenza vaccine. The rearrangement joins TRBV28 to TRBJ1-5, with D possibly being TRBD1 (5 bases). The CDR3 loop reads CASSSWAGSNQPQHF. The CDR3 bases are TGTGCCAGCAGTTCATGGGCAGGGAGCAATCAGCCCCAGCATTTT.